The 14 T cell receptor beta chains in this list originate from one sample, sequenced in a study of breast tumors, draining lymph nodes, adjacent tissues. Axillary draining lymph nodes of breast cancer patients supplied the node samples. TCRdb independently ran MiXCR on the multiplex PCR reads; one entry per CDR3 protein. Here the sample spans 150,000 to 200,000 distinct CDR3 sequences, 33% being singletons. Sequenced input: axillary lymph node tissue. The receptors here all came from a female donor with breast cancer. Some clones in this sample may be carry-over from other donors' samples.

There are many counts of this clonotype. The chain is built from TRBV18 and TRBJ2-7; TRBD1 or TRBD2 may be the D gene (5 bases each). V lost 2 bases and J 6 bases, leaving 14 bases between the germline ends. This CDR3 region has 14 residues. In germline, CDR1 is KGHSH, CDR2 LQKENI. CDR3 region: CASSPAGAQGEQYF. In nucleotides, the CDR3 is TGTGCCAGCTCACCAGCGGGTGCTCAGGGCGAGCAGTACTTC. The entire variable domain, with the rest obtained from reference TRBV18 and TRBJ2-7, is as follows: NAGVMQNPRHLVRRRGQEARLRCSPMKGHSHVYWYRQLPEEGLKFMVYLQKENIIDESGMPKERFSAEFPKEGPSILRIQQVVRGDSAAYFCASSPAGAQGEQYFGPGTRLTVT.

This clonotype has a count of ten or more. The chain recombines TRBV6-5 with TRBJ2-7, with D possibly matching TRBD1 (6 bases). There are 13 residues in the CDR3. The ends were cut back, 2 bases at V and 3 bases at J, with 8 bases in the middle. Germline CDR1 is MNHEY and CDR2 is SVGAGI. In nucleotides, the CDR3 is TGTGCCAGCAGTTACGGACAGAACTACGAGCAGTACTTC. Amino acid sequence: CASSYGQNYEQYF.

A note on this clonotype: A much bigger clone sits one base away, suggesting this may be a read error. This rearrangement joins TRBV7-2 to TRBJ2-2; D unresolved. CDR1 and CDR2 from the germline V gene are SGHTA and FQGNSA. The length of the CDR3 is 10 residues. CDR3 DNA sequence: TGTGCCAGCAGGTTAGGGGAGCTGTTTTTT. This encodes CASRLGELFF.

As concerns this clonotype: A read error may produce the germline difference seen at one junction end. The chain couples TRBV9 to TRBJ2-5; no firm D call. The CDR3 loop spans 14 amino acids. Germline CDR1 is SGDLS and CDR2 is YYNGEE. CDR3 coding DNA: TGTGCCAGCATCGTAGGTCGCAGGCAAGAGACCCAGTCCTTC. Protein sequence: CASIVGRRQETQSF.

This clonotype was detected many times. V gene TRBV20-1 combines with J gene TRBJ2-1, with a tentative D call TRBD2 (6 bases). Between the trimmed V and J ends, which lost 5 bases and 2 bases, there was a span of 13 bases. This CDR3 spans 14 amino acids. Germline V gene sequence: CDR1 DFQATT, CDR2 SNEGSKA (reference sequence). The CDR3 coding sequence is TGCAGTGCTGGGGAGGTGGGGGCCTACAATGAGCAGTTCTTC. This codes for CSAGEVGAYNEQFF.

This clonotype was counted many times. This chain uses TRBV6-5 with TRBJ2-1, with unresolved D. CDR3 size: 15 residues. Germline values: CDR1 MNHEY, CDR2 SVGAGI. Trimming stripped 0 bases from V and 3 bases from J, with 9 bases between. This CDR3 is CASSYSASYYNEQFF. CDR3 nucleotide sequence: TGTGCCAGCAGTTACTCAGCCTCCTACTACAATGAGCAGTTCTTC.

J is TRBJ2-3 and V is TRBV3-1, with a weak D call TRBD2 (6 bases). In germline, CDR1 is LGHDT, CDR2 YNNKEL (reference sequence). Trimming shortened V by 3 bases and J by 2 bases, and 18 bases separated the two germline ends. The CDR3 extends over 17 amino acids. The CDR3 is CASSQGEVAGLTDTQYF. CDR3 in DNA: TGTGCCAGCAGCCAGGGGGAGGTGGCAGGGCTCACAGATACGCAGTATTTT.

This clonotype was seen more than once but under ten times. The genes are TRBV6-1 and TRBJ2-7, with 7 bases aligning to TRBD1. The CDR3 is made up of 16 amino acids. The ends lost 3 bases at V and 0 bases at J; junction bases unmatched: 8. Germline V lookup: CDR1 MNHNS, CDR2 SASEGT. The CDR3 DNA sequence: TGTGCCAGCAGTGATCGGCACAGGGGCGTCTCCTACGAGCAGTACTTC. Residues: CASSDRHRGVSYEQYF.

The CDR3 DNA reads TGTGCCAGTAGTATAGTAGGAGGAGAAAAACTGTTTTTT. This sequence encodes CASSIVGGEKLFF. The chain combines TRBV19 with TRBJ1-4; no definite D call. The CDR3 is made up of 13 amino acids. Germline V lookup: CDR1 LNHDA, CDR2 SQIVND (reference sequence). Trimming removed 1 base from V and 8 bases from J, with 8 bases in between.

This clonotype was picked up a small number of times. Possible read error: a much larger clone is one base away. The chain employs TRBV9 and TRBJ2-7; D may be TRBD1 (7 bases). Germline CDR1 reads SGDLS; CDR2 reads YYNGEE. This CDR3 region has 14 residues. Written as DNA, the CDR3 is TGTGCCAGCAGCACGCGGGACAGTGAGTACGAGCAGTCCTTC. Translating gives CASSTRDSEYEQSF.

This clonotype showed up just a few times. The CDR3 DNA reads as TGTGCCAGCAGTCCCCACGAGCCGAACACTGAAGCTTTCTTT. Translated: CASSPHEPNTEAFF. The V gene is TRBV2, the J gene TRBJ1-1; D gene uncertain. The CDR3 has 14 residues. The germline CDR1 and CDR2 sequences are SNHLY and FYNNEI. V lost 5 bases and J lost 1, with 11 bases in between.

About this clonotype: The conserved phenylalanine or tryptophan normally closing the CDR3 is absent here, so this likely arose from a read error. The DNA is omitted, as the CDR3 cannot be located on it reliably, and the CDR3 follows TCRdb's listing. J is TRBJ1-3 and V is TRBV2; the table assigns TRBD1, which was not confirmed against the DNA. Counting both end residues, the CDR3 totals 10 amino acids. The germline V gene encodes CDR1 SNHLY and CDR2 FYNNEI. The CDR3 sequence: CASRETVANT.

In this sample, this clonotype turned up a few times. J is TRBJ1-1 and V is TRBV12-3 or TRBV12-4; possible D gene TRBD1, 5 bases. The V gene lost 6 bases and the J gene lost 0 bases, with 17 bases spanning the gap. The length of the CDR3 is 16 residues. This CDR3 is CASRAGGGALNTEAFF. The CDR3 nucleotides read TGTGCCAGCAGGGCTGGCGGTGGGGCCTTGAACACTGAAGCTTTCTTT.

CDR3 DNA sequence: TGTGCCAGCAGAACCACGATAGCGCGGGGGACAAATACGCAGTATTTT. Translating gives CASRTTIARGTNTQYF. The rearrangement joins TRBV6-5 to TRBJ2-3; maybe TRBD2 (7 bases). The CDR3 has 16 residues. V shed 6 bases and J shed 7 bases, with 23 bases lying between them. Germline loops: CDR1 MNHEY, CDR2 SVGAGI.